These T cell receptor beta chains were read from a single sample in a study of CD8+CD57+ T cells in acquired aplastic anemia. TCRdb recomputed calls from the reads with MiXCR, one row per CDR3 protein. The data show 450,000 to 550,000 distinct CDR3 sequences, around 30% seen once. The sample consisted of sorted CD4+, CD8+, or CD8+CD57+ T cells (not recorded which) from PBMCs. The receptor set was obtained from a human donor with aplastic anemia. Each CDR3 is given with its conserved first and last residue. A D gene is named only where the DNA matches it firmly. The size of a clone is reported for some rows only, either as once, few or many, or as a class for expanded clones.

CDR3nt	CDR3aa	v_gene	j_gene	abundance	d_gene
TGTGCCACCAGCAGAGGGGCTAACTCACCCCTCCACTTT	CATSRGANSPLHF	TRBV15	TRBJ1-6	NA	NA
TGTGCCAGCTTGGCAGTGGGAACCTACGAGCAGTACTTC	CASLAVGTYEQYF	TRBV2	TRBJ2-7	NA	NA
TGTGCCAGCAGATTTTTGGGGACACCGAATTCACCCCTCCACTTT	CASRFLGTPNSPLHF	TRBV6-1	TRBJ1-6	few	NA
TGTGCCACCAGCAGAGATCGAGGGGGAATAGGCACTGAAGCTTTCTTT	CATSRDRGGIGTEAFF	TRBV15	TRBJ1-1	NA	NA
TGCGCCAGCAGCCAGGACAGGGGGTTAGATGGCTACACCTTC	CASSQDRGLDGYTF	TRBV5-1	TRBJ1-2	few	TRBD1
TGCGCCAGCAGTGAGTCCCCGCCAGGGGGCAGCGAGCAGTACTTC	CASSESPPGGSEQYF	TRBV10-1	TRBJ2-7	many	TRBD1
TGCGCCAGCAGCCTCATGGGGGAGGATGAGCAGTTCTTC	CASSLMGEDEQFF	TRBV4-3	TRBJ2-1	few	NA
TGTGCCAGCTCAACAACACCTAACCCCTCTAGCTCCTACGAGCAGTACTTC	CASSTTPNPSSSYEQYF	TRBV18	TRBJ2-7	few	NA
TGCAGTGCTAGAGATTTGTCCGGCTACGAGCAGTACTTC	CSARDLSGYEQYF	TRBV20-1	TRBJ2-7	NA	NA
TGTGCCAGTAGTAAAGCGGGGGTCAATGAGCAGTTCTTC	CASSKAGVNEQFF	TRBV19	TRBJ2-1	few	TRBD2
TGTGCCAGCAGGGCAGGGGATTCACCCCTCCACTTT	CASRAGDSPLHF	TRBV6-1	TRBJ1-6	many	NA
TGCAGTGCTAGAGACCTAGTTACGGGTACGCAGTATTTT	CSARDLVTGTQYF	TRBV20-1	TRBJ2-3	NA	NA
TGTGCCAGTAGCCCAGAAACTAGCGGGGGGCGGGAGACCCAGTACTTC	CASSPETSGGRETQYF	TRBV19	TRBJ2-5	few	TRBD2
TGCAGTGCTAGGGGTACGGAGCGCACCGGGGAGCTGTTTTTT	CSARGTERTGELFF	TRBV20-1	TRBJ2-2	NA	NA
TGCGCCAGCAGCTTTTTGGGCGGGGGTAGCTACGAGCAGTACTTC	CASSFLGGGSYEQYF	TRBV5-1	TRBJ2-7	NA	TRBD2
TGTGCCAGCAGCCCCGTTGGGACTAGCGGGGGCCGCCAAGAGACCCAGTACTTC	CASSPVGTSGGRQETQYF	TRBV11-2	TRBJ2-5	NA	TRBD2
TGTGCCACCAGTGCTCTAGGGACAGGGAATTCACCCCTCCACTTT	CATSALGTGNSPLHF	TRBV24-1	TRBJ1-6	NA	TRBD1
TGCAGTGCTAGAGATCCCGAGAACTATGGCTACACCTTC	CSARDPENYGYTF	TRBV20-1	TRBJ1-2	many	NA
TGCGCCACTTCGCCGGGGGACCACTACGAGCAGTACTTC	CATSPGDHYEQYF	TRBV5-1	TRBJ2-7	many	NA
TGTGCCAGCAGCCCGAATGCCGACACGAATCAGCCCCAGCATTTT	CASSPNADTNQPQHF	TRBV12-3/TRBV12-4	TRBJ1-5	many	NA
TGTGCCAGCAGCTTTGGGACAGGGACGGATACGCAGTATTTT	CASSFGTGTDTQYF	TRBV7-3	TRBJ2-3	many	TRBD1
TGTGCCAGCAGCGGAGCGGGAGATCAGGCAGATACGCAGTATTTT	CASSGAGDQADTQYF	TRBV5-5	TRBJ2-3	NA	TRBD2
TGTGCCAGCAGTAGCACAGGGGCAAGGATAGAGACCTATAATTCACCCCTCCACTTT	CASSSTGARIETYNSPLHF	TRBV19	TRBJ1-6	many	TRBD1
TGTGCCAGCGGGAGCGGGAGGCCAATCTCCGAGCAGTACTTC	CASGSGRPISEQYF	TRBV2	TRBJ2-7	NA	TRBD2
TGTGCCAGCAGTGGTTCAGGGGGGGCGCAGGGCTACACCTTC	CASSGSGGAQGYTF	TRBV2	TRBJ1-2	NA	TRBD1
TGCGCCAGCAGCTTGGGCGGGAGAACCAATGAGCAGTTCTTC	CASSLGGRTNEQFF	TRBV5-1	TRBJ2-1	NA	TRBD2
TGTGCCACCAGCAAGGGGAATTCACCCCTCCACTTT	CATSKGNSPLHF	TRBV15	TRBJ1-6	many	NA
TGTGCCAGCAGTGAATACTCCGGGACAGGTTCGCCCTACGAGCAGTACTTC	CASSEYSGTGSPYEQYF	TRBV25-1	TRBJ2-7	many	TRBD1
TGCAGTGCTAGTCTGGACGCGTCAGCTTTCTTT	CSASLDASAFF	TRBV20-1	TRBJ1-1	many	NA
TGCAGTGCTGGGGGAGGCAGAGAGAACACTGAAGCTTTCTTT	CSAGGGRENTEAFF	TRBV20-1	TRBJ1-1	NA	NA
TGTGCCAGCAGTGAGACAGGTTTCTACAATGAGCAGTTCTTC	CASSETGFYNEQFF	TRBV12-3/TRBV12-4	TRBJ2-1	NA	NA
TGCAGTGCTAGAGATCACGGACGACTTCGGAAGGAAAAACTGTTTTTT	CSARDHGRLRKEKLFF	TRBV20-1	TRBJ1-4	many	NA
TGTGCCAGCAGTTACTCCAGGGGACGGACCATGAACACTGAAGCTTTCTTT	CASSYSRGRTMNTEAFF	TRBV25-1	TRBJ1-1	NA	NA
TGCAGTGCTCCCGAGGTTCGGGGACAGGGGAAGACTGAAGCTTTCTTT	CSAPEVRGQGKTEAFF	TRBV20-1	TRBJ1-1	NA	TRBD1
TGTGCCAGCAGCCGCAACTATGAGCAGTTCTTC	CASSRNYEQFF	TRBV7-9	TRBJ2-1	many	NA
TGTGCCAGCAGTGAATGGTCCAGGTTGCCCACAGATACGCAGTATTTT	CASSEWSRLPTDTQYF	TRBV25-1	TRBJ2-3	many	NA
TGTGCCACCAGTGATTTACGGGGGGATACGCAGTATTTT	CATSDLRGDTQYF	TRBV24-1	TRBJ2-3	many	NA
TGCGCCAGCAGCCGAGAACAGGGGGCGCGGGGAAACACCATATATTTT	CASSREQGARGNTIYF	TRBV4-1	TRBJ1-3	NA	TRBD1
TGTGCCAGCACCTCCTCCGGGACAGGGCGCGGCTACACCTTC	CASTSSGTGRGYTF	TRBV25-1	TRBJ1-2	NA	TRBD1
TGTGCCAGCAGTGACAGGGTCGATGGCTACACCTTC	CASSDRVDGYTF	TRBV6-4	TRBJ1-2	many	NA
TGTGCCAACCAGGACCGACCCACAGATACGCAGTATTTT	CANQDRPTDTQYF	TRBV10-3	TRBJ2-3	NA	NA
TGTGCCAGCTCACCTGGCCAATTAGTTAGCACAGATACGCAGTATTTT	CASSPGQLVSTDTQYF	TRBV18	TRBJ2-3	NA	NA
TGTGCTAGGCGGGGCGAGGGGATGAACACTGAAGCTTTCTTT	CARRGEGMNTEAFF	TRBV25-1	TRBJ1-1	once	NA
TGTGCCAGCAGCTTAGACCGCGGTAGCAATGAGCAGTTCTTC	CASSLDRGSNEQFF	TRBV11-2	TRBJ2-1	NA	NA
TGTGCCAGCAGCCCATCGGCGTCCGAGCAGTACTTC	CASSPSASEQYF	TRBV7-9	TRBJ2-7	few	NA
TGTGCCACCAGTGATCCCAGCACAGATACGCAGTATTTT	CATSDPSTDTQYF	TRBV24-1	TRBJ2-3	many	NA
TGCGCCAGCAGCTTGCTCCCGACGGAGACCTCCTACGAGCAGTACTTC	CASSLLPTETSYEQYF	TRBV5-1	TRBJ2-7	NA	NA
TGTGCCAGCAGTGAGAGGCGGTACCAAGAGACCCAGTACTTC	CASSERRYQETQYF	TRBV2	TRBJ2-5	many	NA
TGTGCCAGCAGCCTTAGCGCGACTAGCGGCACCGGGGAGCTGTTTTTT	CASSLSATSGTGELFF	TRBV7-2	TRBJ2-2	NA	TRBD2
TGTGCCAGCAGCTTAGGGCAGGAGGGGTCCTACACCTTC	CASSLGQEGSYTF	TRBV7-2	TRBJ1-2	NA	NA
TGCAGTGCTCGTCGACAGGCTCTGGGGAACACTGAAGCTTTCTTT	CSARRQALGNTEAFF	TRBV20-1	TRBJ1-1	few	NA
TGCGCCAGCTCCGAGATTGCAACTAATGAAAAACTGTTTTTT	CASSEIATNEKLFF	TRBV5-1	TRBJ1-4	NA	NA
TGCAGTGCCCCCCCGTTGGGGATGAACTATGGCTACACCTTC	CSAPPLGMNYGYTF	TRBV20-1	TRBJ1-2	many	NA
TGTGCCGGCAGCCCCGGGACAGGGGTTAGTGAAAAACTGTTTTTC	CAGSPGTGVSEKLFF	TRBV9	TRBJ1-4	NA	TRBD1
TGTGCCAGCAGCTTAGTGGCTAGCGGTGTATCCTACGAGCAGTACTTC	CASSLVASGVSYEQYF	TRBV11-2	TRBJ2-7	few	TRBD2
TGTGCCAGCATATACGGAGGGGGTGAGTCTCAGCCCCAGCATTTT	CASIYGGGESQPQHF	TRBV10-3	TRBJ1-5	once	NA
TGTGCCAGCACCTATTCCAACGGACAGGGGGCGTCGAAGTACTTC	CASTYSNGQGASKYF	TRBV5-8	TRBJ2-7	few	TRBD1
TGCGCCAGCAGCTTCTTGGCGGAGATCGGCAACGAGCAGTACTTC	CASSFLAEIGNEQYF	TRBV5-1	TRBJ2-7	NA	NA
TGCAGTGCTGCCGGGACAGGGCCCGCGGGGTTCTATGGCTACACCTTC	CSAAGTGPAGFYGYTF	TRBV20-1	TRBJ1-2	NA	TRBD1